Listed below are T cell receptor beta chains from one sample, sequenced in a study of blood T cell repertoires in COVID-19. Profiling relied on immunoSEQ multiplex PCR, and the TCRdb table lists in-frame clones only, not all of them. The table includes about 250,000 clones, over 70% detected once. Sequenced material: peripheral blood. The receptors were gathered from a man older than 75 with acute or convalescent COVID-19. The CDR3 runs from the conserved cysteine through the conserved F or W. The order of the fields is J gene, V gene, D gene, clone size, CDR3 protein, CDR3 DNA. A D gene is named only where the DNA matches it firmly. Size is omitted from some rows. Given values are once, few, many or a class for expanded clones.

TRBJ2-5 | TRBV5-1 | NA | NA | CASSLGQQETQYF | TGCGCCAGCAGCTTGGGACAGCAAGAGACCCAGTACTTC
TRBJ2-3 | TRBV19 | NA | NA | CASSIAQSTDTQYF | TGTGCCAGTAGTATTGCACAGAGCACAGATACGCAGTATTTT
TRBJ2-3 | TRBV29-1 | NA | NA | CSVGNRVQRPKDTQYF | TGCAGCGTTGGGAACAGGGTTCAACGTCCCAAAGATACGCAGTATTTT
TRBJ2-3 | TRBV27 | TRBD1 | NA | CASSPEQGVPTDTQYF | TGTGCCAGCAGTCCGGAACAGGGGGTCCCCACAGATACGCAGTATTTT
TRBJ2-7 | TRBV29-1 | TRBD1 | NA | CSVERTGSYEQYF | TGCAGCGTCGAAAGGACAGGTAGCTACGAGCAGTACTTC
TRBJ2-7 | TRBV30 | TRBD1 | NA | CAWSNSPGTDLYEQYF | TGTGCCTGGAGCAACTCCCCCGGGACAGATCTCTACGAGCAGTACTTC
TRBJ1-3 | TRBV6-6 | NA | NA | CASSSALISGNTIYF | TGTGCCAGCAGTTCCGCACTGATCTCTGGAAACACCATATATTTT
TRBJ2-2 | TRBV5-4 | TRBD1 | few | CASLDRGYTGELFF | TGTGCCAGCCTCGACAGGGGATACACCGGGGAGCTGTTTTTT
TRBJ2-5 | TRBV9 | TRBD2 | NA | CASNKDSGLAGPKQETQYF | TGTGCCAGCAACAAAGATTCGGGGCTAGCGGGACCTAAACAAGAGACCCAGTACTTC
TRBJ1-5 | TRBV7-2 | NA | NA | CASSPTSGANQPQHF | TGTGCCAGCAGCCCAACCTCAGGCGCCAATCAGCCCCAGCATTTT
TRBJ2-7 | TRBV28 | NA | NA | CASSFNIRANEQYF | TGTGCCAGCAGTTTTAATATCAGGGCGAACGAGCAGTACTTC
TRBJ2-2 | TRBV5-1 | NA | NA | CASSFGSGDTGELFF | TGCGCCAGCAGCTTCGGTAGCGGAGACACCGGGGAGCTGTTTTTT
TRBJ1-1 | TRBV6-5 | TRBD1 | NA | CAVIRTGGTEAFF | TGTGCCGTCATAAGGACAGGGGGGACTGAAGCTTTCTTT
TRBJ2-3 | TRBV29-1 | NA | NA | CSTERGRARTDTQYF | TGCAGCACCGAGAGGGGGAGGGCCCGCACAGATACGCAGTATTTT